This T cell receptor beta chain originates from a study of glioma-infiltrating T cells. Study-wide results and caveats: Above-expected tissue-blood divergence occurred in all gliomas, most in low-grade ones.

Using RNA template, CDR3s of TCR alpha and beta were amplified with iRepertoire arm-PCR. Tissue mRNA or PBMC total RNA, roughly 95-400 ng, went into one-step reverse transcription and amplification. TCRdb independently ran MiXCR on the multiplex PCR reads; one entry per CDR3 protein. The data contain 100,000 to 150,000 distinct CDR3 sequences, around 25% of them singletons. This clonotype occurred a few times. Its specificity is unknown. The source material was glioma tissue, nonneoplastic brain tissue, or PBMCs (not recorded which). The clonotype was recovered from a human donor with low-grade glioma or glioblastoma, undergoing nonglioma brain surgery, or in good health (not recorded which).

The CDR3 DNA sequence: TGTGCCAGCAGTCTCGGTCTGTCGGCTGAAGCTTTCTTT. Protein sequence: CASSLGLSAEAFF. The chain couples TRBV6-1 to TRBJ1-1; D gene uncertain. Trimming cost V 5 bases and J 6 bases, with 13 bases left between them. The CDR3 length is 13 residues. The germline gives CDR1 MNHNS, CDR2 SASEGT.